A single sample gave rise to the 21 T cell receptor beta chains below, sequenced in a study of metastatic and nonmetastatic thyroid tumors. TCRdb recomputed clones from the PCR reads via MiXCR. The data show about 16,000 clones, roughly 33% seen once. No patient received treatment before thyroid surgery. Material: tumor tissue. These receptors came from a male donor with papillary thyroid cancer or a benign thyroid nodule (not recorded which). Some clones in this sample may be carry-over from other donors' samples.

By its share, this clone is medium-sized (0.01 to 0.1%). This chain joins TRBV30 and TRBJ1-5; no reliable D call. V was trimmed by 1 base and J by 6 bases, leaving 7 bases between them. This CDR3 has 12 amino acids. The V gene's germline CDR1 is GTSNPN and CDR2 SVGIG (reference sequence). The CDR3 reads CAWSADGQPQHF. The CDR3 DNA reads TGTGCCTGGAGTGCCGATGGTCAGCCCCAGCATTTT.

The V gene is TRBV5-1, the J gene TRBJ1-5; 8 nucleotides align to TRBD1. Germline CDR1 SGHRS, CDR2 YFSETQ. V shed 9 bases, J shed 0 bases, and the junction held 20 bases outside the gene matches. This CDR3 contains 19 residues. CDR3 DNA sequence: TGCGCCAACTTCCCCAAACGGGACAGGATAAGATATAGCAATCAGCCCCAGCATTTT. Amino acids: CANFPKRDRIRYSNQPQHF.

This clone was found many times. V gene TRBV20-1 combines with J gene TRBJ2-3, with 11 nucleotides matching TRBD2. The CDR3 is 16 residues long. Per the germline V gene, CDR1 is DFQATT and CDR2 is SNEGSKA (reference sequence). J gave up 6 bases and V 3 bases, and 11 bases lay outside the gene matches. The CDR3 DNA is TGCAGTGCTAGCCCGGGGGGACTAGCGGCTTTCGATACGCAGTATTTT. Translation: CSASPGGLAAFDTQYF.

This clone is classed as medium-sized (0.01 to 0.1%). The chain links TRBV24-1 to TRBJ2-5, with TRBD1 identical over 10 bases. This CDR3 has 16 amino acids. Trimming removed 4 bases from V and 4 bases from J; junction bases left unmatched: 8. Per germline, CDR1 KGHDR and CDR2 SFDVKD. CDR3 region: CATSELGQGEIETQYF. In nucleotides, the CDR3 is TGTGCCACCAGTGAGCTCGGACAGGGGGAGATAGAGACCCAGTACTTC.

This clone was seen at least ten times. Written as DNA, the CDR3 is TGCAGTGCTAGAGATGGGGGGGACACTGAAGCTTTCTTT. Translated: CSARDGGDTEAFF. The V and J genes are TRBV20-1 and TRBJ1-1; D is possibly TRBD1 (5 bases). Trimming stripped 0 bases from V and 3 bases from J, with 8 bases between. The CDR3 is made up of 13 amino acids. Germline CDR1 is DFQATT and CDR2 is SNEGSKA (reference sequence).

This chain joins TRBV27 and TRBJ2-7; no definite D call. V lost 6 bases and J lost 0, with 12 bases in between. CDR1 is MNHEY and CDR2 is SMNVEV in the germline V gene (reference sequence). The length of the CDR3 is 14 residues. In DNA, the CDR3 is TGTGCCAGCAGACCCTATGAGACCTCCTACGAGCAGTACTTC. It codes for CASRPYETSYEQYF.

This clone showed up many times. The chain recombines TRBV13 with TRBJ1-1; D remains unclear. With 6 bases removed from V and 0 bases from J, the gap between germline ends came to 14 bases. CDR3 length: 15 residues. Germline loops: CDR1 PRHDT, CDR2 FYEKMQ (reference sequence). CDR3 region: CASRGKSLMNTEAFF. CDR3 coding DNA: TGTGCCAGCAGAGGCAAGAGTCTAATGAACACTGAAGCTTTCTTT.

The CDR3 here is CASSFGSNYGYTF. The CDR3 DNA follows: TGTGCCAGCAGTTTTGGTTCTAACTATGGCTACACCTTC. This chain uses TRBV6-1 with TRBJ1-2, with unresolved D. The V end was cut by 5 bases, the J end by 0 bases, with 7 bases between. The germline V gene encodes CDR1 MNHNS and CDR2 SASEGT. The CDR3 spans 13 residues.

The chain combines TRBV20-1 with TRBJ1-5; D perhaps matches TRBD1 (6 bases). Trimming pared 5 bases from V and 3 bases from J, leaving 14 bases between. Per germline, CDR1 DFQATT and CDR2 SNEGSKA (reference sequence). There are 14 residues in the CDR3. The DNA for the CDR3 is TGCAGTGCTGTACAGGGTGCAAACAATCAGCCCCAGCATTTT. The encoded protein is CSAVQGANNQPQHF.

V is TRBV5-1 and J is TRBJ2-3; 10 bases line up with TRBD1. The trim removed 7 bases at V and 4 bases at J, leaving 15 bases unmatched. Per the germline V gene, CDR1 is SGHRS and CDR2 is YFSETQ. There are 17 residues in the CDR3. CDR3 DNA sequence: TGCGCCAGCCGGGACAGGGGACGACTGGGAGGAGCAGATACGCAGTATTTT. Protein sequence: CASRDRGRLGGADTQYF. The full variable domain, with the rest looked up from reference TRBV5-1 and TRBJ2-3, is KAGVTQTPRYLIKTRGQQVTLSCSPISGHRSVSWYQQTPGQGLQFLFEYFSETQRNKGNFPGRFSGRQFSNSRSEMNVSTLELGDSALYLCASRDRGRLGGADTQYFGPGTRLTVL.

Notes on this clone: The junction does not match germline at one end; this may be a read error. The chain couples TRBV19 to TRBJ1-5; D possibly corresponds to TRBD1 (6 bases). There are 14 residues in the CDR3. Germline V gene data show CDR1 as LNHDA and CDR2 as SQIVND (reference sequence). CDR3 loop: CDSCMGHGQQPQHF. In DNA, the CDR3 is TGTGACAGTTGTATGGGACATGGACAGCAGCCCCAGCATTTT.

This clone has a count of ten or more. The V and J genes are TRBV20-1 and TRBJ2-3; 8 positions agree with TRBD2. V was clipped by 3 bases and J by 4 bases; unmatched bases: 6. The germline V gene has CDR1 DFQATT and CDR2 SNEGSKA (reference sequence). The CDR3 covers 14 residues. Here the CDR3 DNA reads TGCAGTGCTAGCTCAGCGGGAGCCTCAGATACGCAGTATTTT. Protein: CSASSAGASDTQYF.

This chain connects TRBV6-5 to TRBJ2-3; TRBD1 matches 7 bases. Germline CDR1 and CDR2: MNHEY and SVGAGI. V trimming: 6 bases; J trimming: 3 bases; junction bases outside the gene matches: 15. This CDR3 contains 17 residues. The CDR3 nucleotides read TGTGCCAGCAGCACGGGGCTAAGACAGGGTGGGACAGATACGCAGTATTTT. This sequence encodes CASSTGLRQGGTDTQYF.

This clone occurred once. The chain has TRBV20-1 and TRBJ1-4, with a possible D match to TRBD1 (6 bases). Germline lookup yields CDR1 DFQATT and CDR2 SNEGSKA (reference sequence). The germline V and J ends were trimmed by 5 bases and 5 bases, with 21 bases remaining between them. This CDR3 spans 16 amino acids. CDR3 loop: CSAPHREGWVNEKLFF. CDR3 nucleotides: TGCAGTGCTCCCCACAGGGAAGGGTGGGTGAATGAAAAACTGTTTTTT.

This clone is labeled medium-sized. The chain carries TRBV29-1 and TRBJ2-5, with D possibly matching TRBD2 (7 bases). CDR1 and CDR2 from the germline V gene are SQVTM and ANQGSEA. Trimming took off 7 bases at V and 6 bases at J, with 18 bases between the two ends. CDR3 size: 13 residues. As DNA, the CDR3 is TGCAGCGCTGCCGGAGGGGGGGTGAAGACCCAGTACTTC. Encoded protein: CSAAGGGVKTQYF.

This clone occurred a few times. This chain links TRBV6-1 with TRBJ2-3, with TRBD1 matching 7 bases. The CDR3 is 14 amino acids. V lost 6 bases and J lost 0; bases outside the gene matches: 3. Germline CDR1 reads MNHNS; CDR2 reads SASEGT. In DNA form, the CDR3 reads TGTGCCAGCAGGCTACAGGGGAGCACAGATACGCAGTATTTT. This encodes CASRLQGSTDTQYF.

The chain employs TRBV28 and TRBJ1-2; the D is unclear. Per germline, CDR1 MDHEN and CDR2 SYDVKM. The V end was cut by 10 bases, the J end by 6 bases, with 15 bases between. The CDR3 runs 12 residues. CDR3 in amino acids: CATSRRNNGYTF. CDR3 sequence (DNA): TGTGCCACAAGCCGACGGAACAATGGCTACACCTTC.

The V call is TRBV19, the J call TRBJ2-3; 11 bases fit TRBD2. This CDR3 is built from 14 residues. Germline-derived CDR1 and CDR2 are LNHDA and SQIVND (reference sequence). The trim removed 8 bases at V and 7 bases at J, leaving 8 bases unmatched. The CDR3 is CASWTSGRRHTQYF. CDR3 in DNA: TGTGCCAGTTGGACTAGCGGGCGCAGACATACGCAGTATTTT. The full variable domain, completed using reference TRBV19 and TRBJ2-3, is DGGITQSPKYLFRKEGQNVTLSCEQNLNHDAMYWYRQDPGQGLRLIYYSQIVNDFQKGDIAEGYSVSREKKESFPLTVTSAQKNPTAFYLCASWTSGRRHTQYFGPGTRLTVL.

The rearrangement joins TRBV4-2 to TRBJ2-7; 7 bases fit TRBD2. Losses at the gene ends were 0 bases for V and 3 bases for J; bases not matched to a gene: 2. CDR3 length: 14 residues. Germline CDR1 is LGHNA and CDR2 is YNFKEQ. CDR3 protein: CASSQERGYYEQYF. DNA for the CDR3: TGTGCCAGCAGCCAAGAGCGGGGGTACTACGAGCAGTACTTC.

This clone was seen many times. The V and J genes are TRBV20-1 and TRBJ2-1; 8 bases match TRBD2. This CDR3 comprises 14 residues. The V gene's germline CDR1 is DFQATT and CDR2 SNEGSKA (reference sequence). Germline trimming cut 2 bases from V and 6 bases from J; bases unmatched to any gene: 6. CDR3 DNA sequence: TGCAGTGCTAGAAAAGCGGGGGCGGGCAATGAGCAGTTCTTC. Amino acids: CSARKAGAGNEQFF.

This clone was counted many times. The V gene is TRBV2, the J gene TRBJ1-4; 10 bases line up with TRBD1. The CDR3 covers 15 residues. Per germline, CDR1 SNHLY and CDR2 FYNNEI. J was trimmed by 7 bases and V by 4 bases; bases with no gene match: 6. CDR3 protein: CASSGQGAKGEKLFF. The CDR3 DNA sequence: TGTGCCAGCAGTGGACAGGGGGCTAAGGGTGAAAAACTGTTTTTT.